These 10 T cell receptor beta chains were sequenced from one sample in a study of T cell responses to AZD1222 COVID-19 vaccine. Profiling relied on immunoSEQ multiplex PCR, and the TCRdb table lists in-frame clones only, not all of them. The sample consists of around 200,000 clones, around 94% of them appearing once. Sample: peripheral blood, taken 28 days after the second AZD1222 dose. The origin of the receptors is an adult who received the AZD1222 COVID-19 vaccine.

The chain combines TRBV12-3 or TRBV12-4 with TRBJ2-3; 8 positions agree with TRBD2. The V segment lost 1 base and the J segment 11 bases; nucleotides outside the gene matches: 5. The CDR3 is 13 residues long. CDR3 nucleotide sequence: TGTGCCAGCAGTTTAGGCGGGGGGCTGGTGCAGTATTTT. Its translation is CASSLGGGLVQYF.

The V call is TRBV7-3, the J call TRBJ2-1, with D uncertain. The CDR3 contains 13 residues. Germline V lookup: CDR1 SGHTA, CDR2 FQGTGA. Trimming took 5 bases from V and 10 from J, leaving 15 bases between them. Here the CDR3 DNA reads TGTGCCAGCAGCGCCTTTGTACCCGGCGAGCAGTTCTTC. It is translated as CASSAFVPGEQFF.

V gene TRBV5-1 combines with J gene TRBJ2-2; D may correspond to TRBD1 or TRBD2 (7 bases each). CDR3 length equals 16 residues. Trimming shortened V by 5 bases and J by 5 bases, and 19 bases separated the two germline ends. Germline V gene lookup returns CDR1 SGHRS and CDR2 YFSETQ. The CDR3 spells CASRQRGGGRTGELFF. The CDR3 bases are TGCGCCAGCAGACAACGGGGAGGGGGCCGGACCGGGGAGCTGTTTTTT.

The rearrangement links TRBV4-3 to TRBJ2-1; 7 bases line up with TRBD1. Germline V gene data show CDR1 as LGHNA and CDR2 as YSLEER. The CDR3 is 20 residues long. The V segment lost 5 bases and the J segment 0 bases; nucleotides outside the gene matches: 19. Here the CDR3 reads CASSFPKGGPSPSSYNEQFF. CDR3 sequence (DNA): TGCGCCAGCAGCTTTCCAAAAGGGGGCCCCTCACCTAGCTCCTACAATGAGCAGTTCTTC.

This clone was detected ten times or more. The V call is TRBV7-9, the J call TRBJ1-1; D is possibly TRBD1 (5 bases). CDR3 length equals 14 residues. V shed 1 base and J shed 6 bases, with 12 bases lying between them. The germline V gene encodes CDR1 SEHNR and CDR2 FQNEAQ (reference sequence). CDR3 amino acids: CASSLVQGGAEAFF. CDR3 nucleotide sequence: TGTGCCAGCAGCTTAGTGCAGGGCGGGGCTGAAGCTTTCTTT.

The chain employs TRBV11-2 and TRBJ2-3, with 12 bases that match TRBD2. Germline V gene lookup returns CDR1 SGHAT and CDR2 FQNNGV. V dropped 4 bases and J dropped 1; count of bases not matched to a gene: 3. The CDR3 totals 16 residues. CDR3 loop: CASSSWTSGGTDTQYF. The DNA of the CDR3 is TGTGCCAGCAGCTCCTGGACTAGCGGGGGCACAGATACGCAGTATTTT.

The V and J genes are TRBV19 and TRBJ1-5; D is unresolved. CDR1 and CDR2 from the germline V gene are LNHDA and SQIVND (reference sequence). CDR3 length: 12 residues. The V end was cut by 2 bases, the J end by 6 bases, with 5 bases between. Written as DNA, the CDR3 is TGTGCCAGTAGTATAATAGCTCAGCCCCAGCATTTT. Amino acid sequence: CASSIIAQPQHF.

The J gene is TRBJ1-2, the V gene TRBV7-6; 8 positions agree with TRBD1. With V trimmed by 4 bases and J by 7 bases, 14 bases remained unmatched. CDR1 is SGHVS and CDR2 is FNYEAQ in the germline V gene. CDR3 length equals 16 residues. CDR3 sequence: CASSSNNRDRWGGYTF. As DNA, the CDR3 is TGTGCCAGCAGCTCTAACAATCGGGACAGGTGGGGTGGCTACACCTTC.

The J gene is TRBJ1-4, the V gene TRBV9, with no clear D. The germline V gene encodes CDR1 SGDLS and CDR2 YYNGEE. The CDR3 contains 15 residues. Trimming took 0 bases from V and 4 from J, leaving 10 bases between them. CDR3 coding DNA: TGTGCCAGCAGCGTAGATGAGAGGATTAATGAAAAACTGTTTTTT. Translating it yields CASSVDERINEKLFF.

This clone was counted once. The V gene is TRBV7-2, the J gene TRBJ1-1, with a possible D match to TRBD1 (5 bases). V gave up 5 bases and J gave up 1 base, with 17 bases separating them. Germline CDR1 is SGHTA and CDR2 is FQGNSA. There are 16 residues in the CDR3. DNA for the CDR3: TGTGCCAGCAGCCTCGACAGCTCCTTAAAGAACACTGAAGCTTTCTTT. Amino acid sequence: CASSLDSSLKNTEAFF.